Listed here are 3 T cell receptor beta chains from one sample, sequenced in a study of blood T cell repertoires in COVID-19. Generated by immunoSEQ multiplex PCR, the TCRdb table keeps only in-frame clones and is missing some. Among fewer than 350,000 clones listed, about nine tenths were seen once. Sequencing was carried out using PBMCs or T cells enriched from blood (not recorded which). The receptors originated from a woman between 25 and 40 years old who had been exposed to COVID-19.

The chain recombines TRBV10-2 with TRBJ2-2; tentative D call: TRBD1 (5 bases). Germline loops: CDR1 WSHSY, CDR2 SAAADI. V lost 3 bases and J lost 1, with 9 bases in between. The CDR3 has 15 amino acids. This CDR3 is CASSESTGNTGELFF. The CDR3, as DNA: TGCGCCAGCAGTGAATCCACAGGGAACACCGGGGAGCTGTTTTTT.

The gene calls are TRBV18 and TRBJ1-4; TRBD1 might be the D (6 bases). With 2 bases removed from V and 2 bases from J, the gap between germline ends came to 9 bases. The CDR3 is 15 residues long. Germline V gene lookup returns CDR1 KGHSH and CDR2 LQKENI. The CDR3 nucleotides are TGTGCCAGCTCACCAATGAGGGGGACTAATGAAAAACTGTTTTTT. Translation: CASSPMRGTNEKLFF. The full variable domain, rest sourced from reference TRBV18 and TRBJ1-4, is NAGVMQNPRHLVRRRGQEARLRCSPMKGHSHVYWYRQLPEEGLKFMVYLQKENIIDESGMPKERFSAEFPKEGPSILRIQQVVRGDSAAYFCASSPMRGTNEKLFFGSGTQLSVL.

A few counts support this clone. The rearrangement uses TRBV6-5 and TRBJ1-2; D remains ambiguous. V shed 0 bases and J shed 3 bases, with 11 bases lying between them. The CDR3 sequence is 15 residues long. Germline CDR1 reads MNHEY; CDR2 reads SVGAGI. As DNA, the CDR3 is TGTGCCAGCAGTTACTCGTTTCTTGAGGACTATGGCTACACCTTC. It translates to CASSYSFLEDYGYTF.